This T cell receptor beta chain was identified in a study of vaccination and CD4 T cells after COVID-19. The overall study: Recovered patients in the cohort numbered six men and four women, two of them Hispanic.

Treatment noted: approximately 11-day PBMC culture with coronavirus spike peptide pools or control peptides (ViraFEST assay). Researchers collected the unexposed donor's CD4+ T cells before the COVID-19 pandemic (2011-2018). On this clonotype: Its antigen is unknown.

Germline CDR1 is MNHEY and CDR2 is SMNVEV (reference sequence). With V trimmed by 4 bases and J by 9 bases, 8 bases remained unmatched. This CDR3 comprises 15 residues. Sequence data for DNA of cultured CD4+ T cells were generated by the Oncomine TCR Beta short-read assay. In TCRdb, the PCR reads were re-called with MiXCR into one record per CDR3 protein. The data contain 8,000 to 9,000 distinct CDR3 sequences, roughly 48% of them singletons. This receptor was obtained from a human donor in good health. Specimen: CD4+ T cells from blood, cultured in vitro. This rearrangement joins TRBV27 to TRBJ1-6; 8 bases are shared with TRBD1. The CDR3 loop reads CASSSQEDRVSPLHF. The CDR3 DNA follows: TGTGCCAGCAGTTCGCAAGAGGACAGGGTTTCACCCCTCCACTTT.